One and the same sample provided the 26 T cell receptor beta chains below, sequenced in a study of blood T cell repertoires in COVID-19. Assay: immunoSEQ multiplex PCR; the TCRdb copy retains only in-frame clones and omits some. The sample comprises 120,000 to 150,000 clones, roughly 90% of which are singletons, and 0.95% to 1.5% rests with the top ten. Sequencing used PBMCs or T cells enriched from blood (not recorded which). The receptors derive from a woman in her twenties or thirties with acute COVID-19.

J is TRBJ2-1 and V is TRBV2; 10 bases align to TRBD2. The ends lost 8 bases at V and 4 bases at J; junction bases unmatched: 8. This CDR3 comprises 15 residues. The germline gives CDR1 SNHLY, CDR2 FYNNEI. CDR3 in DNA: TGTGCCAGCGTAAGCTTAGCGGGAGGTTACAATGAGCAGTTCTTC. This sequence encodes CASVSLAGGYNEQFF.

V usage is TRBV5-6 and J usage is TRBJ2-3; 9 bases are a match to TRBD1. CDR1 and CDR2 (germline): SGHDT, YYEEEE. Germline trimming cut 3 bases from V and 2 bases from J; bases unmatched to any gene: 7. The CDR3 has 16 amino acids. For the CDR3, the DNA is TGTGCCAGCAGCTCAACCGGACAGGGGCTCACAGATACGCAGTATTTT. This sequence encodes CASSSTGQGLTDTQYF.

J is TRBJ2-1 and V is TRBV18; 10 bases agree with TRBD2. The germline V gene has CDR1 KGHSH and CDR2 LQKENI. The V segment lost 3 bases and the J segment 5 bases; nucleotides outside the gene matches: 7. The CDR3 totals 16 residues. Here the CDR3 reads CASSPPGLANNNEQFF. The CDR3 region has the DNA TGTGCCAGCTCACCGCCGGGACTAGCGAATAACAATGAGCAGTTCTTC.

The chain uses TRBV28 and TRBJ1-2; possible D gene TRBD1, 5 bases. With 6 bases removed from V and 4 bases from J, the gap between germline ends came to 12 bases. There are 13 residues in the CDR3. CDR1 and CDR2 from the germline V gene are MDHEN and SYDVKM. CDR3 in amino acids: CASRKRGGYGYTF. DNA for the CDR3: TGTGCCAGCAGAAAAAGGGGTGGCTATGGCTACACCTTC.

The rearrangement links TRBV5-1 to TRBJ2-7; D not resolved. This CDR3 has 16 residues. Germline lookup yields CDR1 SGHRS and CDR2 YFSETQ. The V gene lost 0 bases and the J gene lost 2 bases, with 15 bases spanning the gap. The CDR3 loop reads CASSLARSALAYEQYF. In DNA, the CDR3 is TGCGCCAGCAGCTTGGCTCGGTCCGCGCTAGCCTACGAGCAGTACTTC.

CDR3: CASKPAGDYNEQFF. The CDR3 DNA reads TGTGCCAGCAAACCAGCGGGAGACTACAATGAGCAGTTCTTC. This sequence joins TRBV28 and TRBJ2-1; 8 positions agree with TRBD2. Trimming removed 7 bases from V and 3 bases from J; junction bases left unmatched: 5. This CDR3 has 14 residues. Germline V gene sequence: CDR1 MDHEN, CDR2 SYDVKM.

The chain carries TRBV7-8 and TRBJ2-5; D is unclear. The ends were cut back, 5 bases at V and 8 bases at J, with 12 bases in the middle. Germline-derived CDR1 and CDR2 are SGHVS and FQNEAQ. CDR3 length: 12 residues. The CDR3 loop reads CASSLTPFTQYF. DNA of the CDR3: TGTGCCAGCAGCCTTACACCGTTTACCCAGTACTTC.

The V gene is TRBV7-8, the J gene TRBJ1-5, with D possibly being TRBD1 (6 bases). Germline V gene sequence: CDR1 SGHVS, CDR2 FQNEAQ. This CDR3 has 14 amino acids. V lost 4 bases to trimming and J lost 7 bases, with 14 bases between them. The CDR3: CASSSTGLEQPQHF. The CDR3 bases are TGTGCCAGCAGCTCAACAGGGTTAGAGCAGCCCCAGCATTTT.

J is TRBJ2-5 and V is TRBV5-4; 9 nucleotides line up with TRBD2. V shed 3 bases and J 4 bases; nucleotides not matched to a gene: 4. Germline values: CDR1 SGHNT, CDR2 YYREEE (reference sequence). This CDR3 has 14 amino acids. The CDR3 is CASSSKREAETQYF. DNA of the CDR3: TGTGCCAGCAGCTCAAAGCGGGAGGCAGAGACCCAGTACTTC. The full variable domain, its missing parts supplied by reference TRBV5-4 and TRBJ2-5, is ETGVTQSPTHLIKTRGQQVTLRCSSQSGHNTVSWYQQALGQGPQFIFQYYREEENGRGNFPPRFSGLQFPNYSSELNVNALELDDSALYLCASSSKREAETQYFGPGTRLLVL.

V and J are TRBV9 and TRBJ2-3, with TRBD2 identical over 8 bases. V dropped 0 bases and J dropped 3; count of bases not matched to a gene: 6. This CDR3 has 16 residues. CDR1 and CDR2 (germline): SGDLS, YYNGEE. CDR3 region: CASSVGVAGLTDTQYF. The CDR3, as DNA: TGTGCCAGCAGCGTAGGGGTAGCGGGACTGACAGATACGCAGTATTTT.

V and J are TRBV18 and TRBJ1-4; 9 bases fit TRBD1. Germline V lookup: CDR1 KGHSH, CDR2 LQKENI. There are 15 residues in the CDR3. V shed 3 bases and J 4 bases; nucleotides not matched to a gene: 3. For the CDR3, the DNA is TGTGCCAGCTCACCTCAGACAGGGGGTAATGAAAAACTGTTTTTT. This translates into CASSPQTGGNEKLFF.

This clone turned up a few times. The CDR3 DNA reads as TGTGCCAGCAGTTCCGGACAGGGAGGGGGAAACACCATATATTTT. Protein product: CASSSGQGGGNTIYF. V is TRBV28 and J is TRBJ1-3; 8 bases map to TRBD1. The CDR3 loop spans 15 amino acids. J lost 4 bases, V lost 4 bases, and 6 bases had no gene match. CDR1 and CDR2 (germline): MDHEN, SYDVKM. Looking up the rest from reference TRBV28 and TRBJ1-3 gives the full variable domain: DVKVTQSSRYLVKRTGEKVFLECVQDMDHENMFWYRQDPGLGLRLIYFSYDVKMKEKGDIPEGYSVSREKKERFSLILESASTNQTSMYLCASSSGQGGGNTIYFGEGSWLTVV.

The rearrangement uses TRBV11-3 and TRBJ1-5; D is unclear. The V gene's germline CDR1 is SGHNT and CDR2 YENEEA. The V and J ends lost 1 base and 6 bases respectively, with 13 bases between them. There are 15 residues in the CDR3. The CDR3 is CASSLGGESGQPQHF. The CDR3 DNA sequence: TGTGCCAGCAGCTTAGGCGGGGAGTCGGGTCAGCCCCAGCATTTT. The full variable domain, with the rest looked up from reference TRBV11-3 and TRBJ1-5, is EAGVVQSPRYKIIEKKQPVAFWCNPISGHNTLYWYLQNLGQGPELLIRYENEEAVDDSQLPKDRFSAERLKGVDSTLKIQPAELGDSAVYLCASSLGGESGQPQHFGDGTRLSIL.

The chain uses TRBV5-1 and TRBJ2-7; 11 nucleotides agree with TRBD2. The CDR3 runs to 15 residues. Trimming took 0 bases from V and 3 from J; bases not matched to a gene: 2. Germline V lookup: CDR1 SGHRS, CDR2 YFSETQ. The CDR3 loop is CASSLGLAGIYEQYF. The CDR3 region has the DNA TGCGCCAGCAGCTTGGGACTAGCGGGGATCTACGAGCAGTACTTC.

The table lists this clone with a few counts. The gene calls are TRBV6-6 and TRBJ2-7, with 9 bases that match TRBD1. Germline values: CDR1 MNHNY, CDR2 SVGAGI (reference sequence). V lost 5 bases to trimming and J lost 4 bases; unmatched junction nucleotides: 15. This CDR3 is 17 amino acids long. In nucleotides, the CDR3 is TGTGCCAGCAGTCCTCAATACCTCCCGGGACAGGGATACGAGCAGTACTTC. Amino acids: CASSPQYLPGQGYEQYF.

The J gene is TRBJ2-2, the V gene TRBV7-2; D call uncertain. CDR3 length: 13 residues. Per the germline V gene, CDR1 is SGHTA and CDR2 is FQGNSA. Trimming removed 5 bases from V and 4 bases from J, with 8 bases in between. CDR3 protein: CASSIHSTGELFF. The CDR3, as DNA: TGTGCCAGCAGCATCCACAGCACCGGGGAGCTGTTTTTT.

This chain joins TRBV11-2 and TRBJ1-4, with D uncertain. The CDR3 has 16 residues. Trimming took 3 bases from V and 10 from J, leaving 21 bases between them. CDR1 and CDR2 from the germline V gene are SGHAT and FQNNGV. The CDR3 here is CASSLARQSLRGKLFF. CDR3 bases: TGTGCCAGCAGCTTGGCACGCCAATCGTTGAGAGGAAAACTGTTTTTT.

The gene calls are TRBV27 and TRBJ2-5, with a possible D match to TRBD2 (5 bases). The germline V and J ends were trimmed by 1 base and 4 bases, with 13 bases remaining between them. CDR3 length equals 15 residues. CDR1 and CDR2 from the germline V gene are MNHEY and SMNVEV (reference sequence). CDR3 sequence: CASSLLAGGPETQYF. DNA of the CDR3: TGTGCCAGCAGTTTATTGGCAGGAGGCCCAGAGACCCAGTACTTC.

The gene calls are TRBV18 and TRBJ1-5; perhaps TRBD1 as D (5 bases). CDR3 length: 15 amino acids. The germline V and J ends were trimmed by 3 bases and 3 bases, with 12 bases remaining between them. The germline CDR1 and CDR2 sequences are KGHSH and LQKENI. The CDR3 is CASSPSGGDNQPQHF. CDR3 coding DNA: TGTGCCAGCTCACCGTCCGGGGGGGACAATCAGCCCCAGCATTTT.

The rearrangement uses TRBV21-1 and TRBJ2-1; the tabulated D call, TRBD2, remains unverified against the DNA. TRBV21-1 is flagged as a pseudogene. The CDR3 spans 19 residues. The CDR3 DNA reads as TGTGCCAGCAGCCGTGGGACTAGCGGGAGGGCCAGCTCCTACAATGAGCAGTTCTTC. Translating it yields CASSRGTSGRASSYNEQFF.

The rearrangement uses TRBV27 and TRBJ2-2; 13 bases fit TRBD2. J lost 4 bases, V lost 5 bases, and 7 bases had no gene match. The CDR3 loop spans 17 amino acids. CDR1 MNHEY and CDR2 SMNVEV come from the germline V gene (reference sequence). The DNA for the CDR3 is TGTGCCAGCAGTCCGAGGACTAGCGGGAGAGGCACCGGGGAGCTGTTTTTT. This encodes CASSPRTSGRGTGELFF.

The chain is built from TRBV7-9 and TRBJ2-1; TRBD1 is a possible D gene (5 bases). The CDR3 is 13 amino acids. Trimming cost V 1 base and J 15 bases, with 16 bases left between them. Germline V gene data show CDR1 as SEHNR and CDR2 as FQNEAQ (reference sequence). The CDR3 spells CASSLDQGRIWFF. CDR3 in DNA: TGTGCCAGCAGCTTAGACCAGGGTAGAATCTGGTTCTTC.

This rearrangement joins TRBV18 to TRBJ1-4; D is perhaps TRBD1 (6 bases). Germline CDR1 reads KGHSH; CDR2 reads LQKENI. Trimming stripped 6 bases from V and 1 base from J, with 12 bases between. The CDR3 has 15 residues. The CDR3 nucleotides are TGTGCCAGCTCCCCAGGGGCCCAAACTAATGAAAAACTGTTTTTT. Amino acids: CASSPGAQTNEKLFF.

This clone appeared a single time. V gene TRBV7-2 combines with J gene TRBJ2-7, with 9 positions matching TRBD1. Germline assignment: CDR1 SGHTA and CDR2 FQGNSA. The junction had 6 bases not matched to a gene; V was cut back by 1 base and J by 5 bases. This CDR3 comprises 15 residues. The CDR3 DNA sequence: TGTGCCAGCAGCTTAGTGGGACAGGGTCGCCACGAGCAGTACTTC. Translating it yields CASSLVGQGRHEQYF.

The CDR3 spells CSVSQGNQPQHF. CDR3 nucleotide sequence: TGCAGCGTTTCCCAGGGCAATCAGCCCCAGCATTTT. V gene TRBV29-1 combines with J gene TRBJ1-5; D is unclear. Germline CDR1 SQVTM, CDR2 ANQGSEA. The V gene lost 5 bases and the J gene lost 2 bases, with 7 bases spanning the gap. CDR3 length equals 12 residues.

The J gene is TRBJ2-7, the V gene TRBV27, with TRBD2 identical over 11 bases. The V gene end was trimmed by 5 bases and the J gene end by 6 bases; junction bases not matched to a gene: 6. There are 14 residues in the CDR3. Germline V CDR1 and CDR2: MNHEY, SMNVEV (reference sequence). The CDR3 sequence: CASSILAGVPEQYF. CDR3 DNA: TGTGCCAGCAGTATACTAGCGGGAGTTCCCGAGCAGTACTTC.